The present entry profiles one T cell receptor beta chain with its context. Its antigen is still unknown. Base qualities are missing; no much larger clone stands one base away. The CDR3 regions of human TCRbeta chains were analyzed by immunosequencing. The source study handled its data this way. TCRs in the repertoires were compared against a reference library of SARS-CoV-2-specific TCRs that had been generated with the MIRA antigen-specificity platform. Breadth meant the fraction of unique TCRs that were SARS-CoV-2-associated, whereas depth meant the fraction of total T cells that were SARS-CoV-2-associated. Using the MIRA data, each spike-specific TCR was assigned both to the spike region to which the TCR was reactive and to a CD4 or CD8 class. Log10-transformed breadth and depth values were compared by one-way ANOVA with Sidak's multiple comparisons tests. The clones in this table, taken by TCRdb from immuneACCESS, are in-frame only. Not every clone is retained; where verified, under half of the shortfall comes from an unresolved V gene, and the cause of the rest is unknown. V and J calls and clone size follow that table, whereas D and trimming were derived from the DNA. This sample comprises fewer than 120,000 clones, approximately 90% of them detected only once. The ten largest clones represent over 6% of the sample.

The data were obtained in a study of T cell responses to AZD1222 COVID-19 vaccine (dated by TCRdb to 2020 to 2022). Broadly, across the study: AZD1222 recipients given second doses at about 4 weeks or at about 12 weeks were pooled, since spike-specific TCR depth and breadth were not found to differ between the two schedules. TCR sequencing covered 233 trial participants: 200 to 210 given two doses of AZD1222 and 26 given two doses of MenACWY control vaccine. Trial participants were enrolled into age subgroups of 18-55, 56-69 and 70-plus years, which contained approximately 150, 30 and 60 TCR-sequenced participants, respectively.

CDR1 and CDR2, looked up from the germline V gene, are SGHAT and FQNNGV. V drops 5 bases and J drops 12 bases, leaving 16 bases in between. The CDR3 runs 12 amino acids, cysteine and phenylalanine included. Only the CDR3 portion is preserved as DNA: 36 bases, with reading frame beginning at the first base. The time point label for this specimen denotes: baseline before first vaccination. Samples from vaccinated people were obtained from the UK trials COV001 and COV002, which included a single-blind randomized controlled phase 2/3 trial of AZD1222 (ChAdOx1 nCoV-19) in healthy adults. For TCRbeta chain sequencing, PBMC samples from trial participants were taken at day 0 and at day 28 after the second dose. General findings and caveats noted by the study authors: Because no day 14 peak-response samples were available, repertoires were characterized only after the peak T cell response. The whole spike protein was spanned by vaccine-associated CD4 TCRs, and dominant responses were seen in regions 160-218 and 743-854. Reportedly, almost half of the unique spike-specific TCRs recognized epitopes lying outside the regions that are mutated in the B.1.351 and B.1.1.7 variants. In the small 56-69-year group, the increase in depth fell short of significance, most likely because of low power. After two AZD1222 doses, spike-specific TCR breadth and depth were significantly higher than at day 0 and than in MenACWY recipients. Conclusions about previously exposed vaccinees are limited because only six or seven AZD1222 recipients were SARS-CoV-2 seropositive at baseline. Most participants were white British and females outnumbered males, and the authors suggested that clonal diversity may have been underestimated.

The TCR was taken from an adult in good health. The sample in question was peripheral blood, obtained on day 0 of AZD1222 vaccination. The V and J segments used are TRBV11-2 and TRBJ1-1; confidence is insufficient to name the D gene. The nucleotide sequence reads TGTGCCAGCAGCCCGCCGGTCCACCCCCCTTTCTTT. It specifies CASSPPVHPPFF.